Reported below is one T cell receptor (beta chain). Antigen unknown. The data were taken from a study of OX40 agonist ivuxolimab in advanced cancers. Points from the study as a whole: Some nonresponders likewise displayed low normalized T-cell clonal expansion.

The repertoire was sequenced with immunoSEQ multiplex PCR; TCRdb's copy has only in-frame clones and lacks some. This sample yields around 70,000 clones, of which roughly 87% are seen a single time; approximately 0.5% belongs to the top ten. The specimen comprised CD4+ or CD8+ T cells sorted from blood, sampled in a trial of the OX40 agonist ivuxolimab. The TCR comes from an adult with an advanced solid tumor such as melanoma, head and neck, liver or kidney cancer.

The DNA for the CDR3 is TGTGCCAGCAGGACAGGGTCCGATACGCAGTATTTT. It codes for CASRTGSDTQYF. The chain employs TRBV2 and TRBJ2-3; the match to TRBD1 covers 7 bases. CDR1 SNHLY and CDR2 FYNNEI come from the germline V gene. V gave up 6 bases and J gave up 6 bases; unmatched junction bases: 3. There are 12 residues in the CDR3.